The 23 T cell receptor beta chains below come from one sample, sequenced in a study of T cells in Graves' hyperthyroidism and ophthalmopathy. Using RNA transcripts as the source, TCR beta CDR3 regions were amplified. The HTBI set primed first-round TCR CDR3 RT-PCR. MiXCR, run by TCRdb on the multiplex PCR reads, gives a single entry per CDR3 protein. The sample shows some 580,000 distinct CDR3 sequences, approximately 15% of them seen only once. Input material: blood. These receptors came from a woman in her thirties or forties with Graves' ophthalmopathy.

This clonotype was seen at least ten times. This sequence joins TRBV2 and TRBJ2-2; maybe TRBD2 (5 bases). This CDR3 comprises 15 residues. V shed 4 bases and J shed 6 bases, with 15 bases lying between them. Germline V gives CDR1 SNHLY, CDR2 FYNNEI. The chain's CDR3 is CASSAETVGAGELFF. As DNA, the CDR3 is TGTGCCAGCAGTGCTGAGACCGTGGGAGCCGGGGAGCTGTTTTTT.

This clonotype was recorded a few times. The chain employs TRBV5-1 and TRBJ1-2, with 10 bases fitting TRBD1. The germline CDR1 and CDR2 sequences are SGHRS and YFSETQ. The CDR3 totals 15 residues. After removal of 4 bases from V and 4 bases from J, the junction contained 7 bases not matched to a gene. CDR3 residues: CASSQTGQGFYGYTF. The CDR3 DNA follows: TGCGCCAGCAGCCAAACGGGACAGGGGTTCTATGGCTACACCTTC.

This clonotype was counted ten times or more. V is TRBV4-1 and J is TRBJ2-3; 7 bases line up with TRBD1. CDR3 length: 17 amino acids. Per the germline V gene, CDR1 is MGHRA and CDR2 is YSYEKL. V trimming: 0 bases; J trimming: 1 base; junction bases outside the gene matches: 7. This CDR3 reads CASSQDVRDRGTDTQYF. The CDR3 DNA sequence: TGCGCCAGCAGCCAAGATGTTCGGGACAGAGGCACAGATACGCAGTATTTT.

In its sample, this clonotype was seen many times. This rearrangement joins TRBV28 to TRBJ2-7, with D unresolved. This CDR3 has 16 amino acids. The V end was cut by 2 bases, the J end by 0 bases, with 14 bases between. Germline V gene lookup returns CDR1 MDHEN and CDR2 SYDVKM. The CDR3 reads CASSLVRVLFSYEQYF. The CDR3 region has the DNA TGTGCCAGCAGTTTAGTAAGGGTTTTGTTCTCCTACGAGCAGTACTTC.

This clonotype appeared a few times. The chain joins TRBV5-1 to TRBJ1-1, with D tentatively TRBD1 (5 bases). V was shortened by 4 bases and J by 5 bases, with 21 bases between the two germline ends. The germline V gene encodes CDR1 SGHRS and CDR2 YFSETQ. The CDR3 totals 16 residues. CDR3 region: CASSPADGRASTEAFF. Here the CDR3 DNA reads TGCGCCAGCAGCCCGGCTGATGGCAGGGCGAGTACTGAAGCTTTCTTT.

This clonotype was counted many times. The chain uses TRBV20-1 and TRBJ2-1; 16 bases agree with TRBD2. The CDR3 spans 15 residues. CDR1 is DFQATT, CDR2 SNEGSKA, per germline (reference sequence). After removal of 6 bases from V and 7 bases from J, the junction contained 6 bases not matched to a gene. The DNA of the CDR3 is TGCAGTGCGCCCGGGACTAGCGGGGGGGGTAATGAGCAGTTCTTC. This translates into CSAPGTSGGGNEQFF.

A few counts support this clonotype. The chain links TRBV3-1 to TRBJ2-1, with TRBD1 identical over 11 bases. CDR1 is LGHDT, CDR2 YNNKEL, per germline (reference sequence). CDR3 length: 19 amino acids. The ends lost 1 base at V and 0 bases at J; junction bases unmatched: 8. Here the CDR3 DNA reads TGTGCCAGCAGCCAAGGTGTCTGGGACAGGGGGAGCTCCTACAATGAGCAGTTCTTC. Its translation is CASSQGVWDRGSSYNEQFF.

This clonotype was recorded at least ten times. The gene calls are TRBV12-3 or TRBV12-4 and TRBJ1-1; unclear D gene. This CDR3 has 14 amino acids. The ends were cut back, 6 bases at V and 1 base at J, with 12 bases in the middle. Here the CDR3 reads CASSLDGWNTEAFF. DNA for the CDR3: TGTGCCAGCAGCTTGGACGGCTGGAACACTGAAGCTTTCTTT.

The chain combines TRBV9 with TRBJ2-5, with D uncertain. Germline lookup yields CDR1 SGDLS and CDR2 YYNGEE. The V end was cut by 1 base, the J end by 6 bases, with 10 bases between. The CDR3 runs to 13 residues. The CDR3 coding sequence is TGTGCCAGCAGCGTATCGAGTGGAAAGACCCAGTACTTC. It specifies CASSVSSGKTQYF.

Of note for this clonotype: One end of the junction fails to match germline, which may point to a read error. V usage is TRBV9 and J usage is TRBJ2-3; TRBD2 agrees at 13 bases. CDR3 length: 17 amino acids. Looked up from germline, CDR1 is SGDLS and CDR2 is YYNGEE. The CDR3 bases are TGTGCCAGCAGAGTAGGAACTAGCGGGGGGGGCACAGATACGCAGTATTTT. The encoded protein is CASRVGTSGGGTDTQYF.

Points on this clonotype: This may be a read error: a much more frequent sequence differs by one nucleotide. The V gene is TRBV12-3 or TRBV12-4, the J gene TRBJ2-7; TRBD2 aligns across 9 bases. The length of the CDR3 is 14 residues. CDR3 amino acids: CASSFSGGGDEQHF. The CDR3 region has the DNA TGTGCCAGCAGTTTTAGCGGGGGCGGGGACGAGCAGCACTTC.

This clonotype was found many times. J is TRBJ2-7 and V is TRBV2; tentatively, D is TRBD2 (5 bases). Germline CDR1 reads SNHLY; CDR2 reads FYNNEI. This CDR3 is 11 amino acids long. Trimming took off 5 bases at V and 5 bases at J, with 7 bases between the two ends. In nucleotides, the CDR3 is TGTGCCAGCAGTCCTAGCAACGAGCAGTACTTC. Translating gives CASSPSNEQYF.

This clonotype showed up many times. The rearrangement joins TRBV18 to TRBJ2-7, with D unclear. The CDR3 has 13 residues. Trimming shortened V by 3 bases and J by 4 bases, and 10 bases separated the two germline ends. From germline, CDR1 is KGHSH and CDR2 LQKENI. In nucleotides, the CDR3 is TGTGCCAGCTCACCGCCCCTGGGTTACGAGCAGTACTTC. Amino acid sequence: CASSPPLGYEQYF. The full variable domain, its missing parts supplied by reference TRBV18 and TRBJ2-7, is NAGVMQNPRHLVRRRGQEARLRCSPMKGHSHVYWYRQLPEEGLKFMVYLQKENIIDESGMPKERFSAEFPKEGPSILRIQQVVRGDSAAYFCASSPPLGYEQYFGPGTRLTVT.

Turning to this clonotype: This clone may be a read error of a much larger clone one base away. The chain is built from TRBV18 and TRBJ1-1; D not certain. The V and J ends lost 0 bases and 1 base respectively, with 9 bases between them. Germline V gene lookup returns CDR1 KGHSH and CDR2 LQKENI. The length of the CDR3 is 15 residues. In DNA form, the CDR3 reads TGTGCCAGCTCACCACCAGAGGCAGGGAACACTGAAGCTTTCTTT. Its protein product is CASSPPEAGNTEAFF.

The V and J genes are TRBV14 and TRBJ1-3; perhaps TRBD1 as D (5 bases). The CDR3 sequence is 15 residues long. V lost 6 bases and J 0 bases, leaving 12 bases between the germline ends. Germline assignment: CDR1 SGHDN and CDR2 FVKESK. CDR3 residues: CASRPQGSSGNTIYF. CDR3 DNA: TGTGCCAGCAGGCCTCAGGGCAGCTCTGGAAACACCATATATTTT. Filled out from reference TRBV14 and TRBJ1-3, the complete variable domain reads EAGVTQFPSHSVIEKGQTVTLRCDPISGHDNLYWYRRVMGKEIKFLLHFVKESKQDESGMPNNRFLAERTGGTYSTLKVQPAELEDSGVYFCASRPQGSSGNTIYFGEGSWLTVV.

The V call is TRBV6-1, the J call TRBJ2-7; 12 bases align to TRBD2. This CDR3 is 15 amino acids long. Germline CDR1 MNHNS, CDR2 SASEGT. Trimming removed 7 bases from V and 1 base from J; junction bases left unmatched: 5. CDR3 residues: CASTSSGGGSYEQYF. CDR3 coding DNA: TGTGCCAGCACTTCTAGCGGGGGGGGTTCCTACGAGCAGTACTTC.

This clonotype was detected many times. The chain recombines TRBV27 with TRBJ2-2, with D possibly TRBD2 on 5 matching bases. Germline V gene data show CDR1 as MNHEY and CDR2 as SMNVEV (reference sequence). The CDR3 runs to 14 residues. Trimming stripped 5 bases from V and 4 bases from J, with 11 bases between. The CDR3: CASSLAWVTGELFF. The CDR3 bases are TGTGCCAGCAGTCTAGCTTGGGTCACCGGGGAGCTGTTTTTT.

This clonotype was recorded at least ten times. This chain uses TRBV2 with TRBJ2-7; 10 bases match TRBD1. Trimming at V came to 5 bases and at J to 4 bases, leaving 8 bases not matched to a gene. Germline CDR1 SNHLY, CDR2 FYNNEI. The CDR3 sequence is 15 residues long. The CDR3 region is CASSSQGQGKYEQYF. In nucleotides, the CDR3 is TGTGCCAGCAGTTCTCAGGGACAGGGGAAGTACGAGCAGTACTTC.

CDR3 region: CSPLLGPGQGNYEQYF. The CDR3 DNA is TGCAGTCCCCTGCTAGGTCCGGGACAGGGAAACTACGAGCAGTACTTC. This chain links TRBV20-1 with TRBJ2-7, with 9 bases fitting TRBD1. Germline assignment: CDR1 DFQATT and CDR2 SNEGSKA (reference sequence). The CDR3 spans 16 residues. V dropped 8 bases and J dropped 3; count of bases not matched to a gene: 17.

This clonotype was observed at least ten times. The chain is built from TRBV2 and TRBJ1-2; D is ambiguous. Trimming cost V 4 bases and J 5 bases, with 14 bases left between them. This CDR3 region has 14 residues. Germline V gene lookup returns CDR1 SNHLY and CDR2 FYNNEI. Here the CDR3 reads CASSVESGQYGYTF. The CDR3 bases are TGTGCCAGCAGTGTGGAAAGCGGCCAATATGGCTACACCTTC.

This clonotype was seen a handful of times. The chain employs TRBV7-3 and TRBJ2-5; D perhaps matches TRBD1 (5 bases). The V and J ends lost 3 bases and 5 bases respectively, with 19 bases between them. The CDR3 covers 16 residues. Germline CDR1 and CDR2: SGHTA and FQGTGA. CDR3 sequence reads: CASSLQPGSRVETQYF. The CDR3 DNA sequence: TGTGCCAGCAGCTTGCAACCGGGCTCCAGGGTGGAGACCCAGTACTTC.

The CDR3 region is CATSRGQGSGGRFF. Written as DNA, the CDR3 is TGTGCCACCAGCCGGGGACAGGGCTCGGGGGGGCGGTTCTTC. The rearrangement uses TRBV15 and TRBJ2-1, with D tentatively TRBD1 (9 bases). The ends were cut back, 5 bases at V and 15 bases at J, with 23 bases in the middle. The CDR3 is 14 residues long. CDR1 is LNHNV and CDR2 is YYDKDF in the germline V gene (reference sequence).

This clonotype was found a few times. The chain links TRBV4-1 to TRBJ2-7; TRBD2 matches 15 bases. Germline V lookup: CDR1 MGHRA, CDR2 YSYEKL. V lost 0 bases and J lost 6; bases outside the gene matches: 0. The CDR3 runs 15 residues. CDR3 coding DNA: TGCGCCAGCAGCCAAGAGGGACTAGCGGGGGGCGAGCAGTACTTC. It translates to CASSQEGLAGGEQYF.